Below are 12 T cell receptor beta chains sequenced from a single sample in a study of T cells in Graves' hyperthyroidism and ophthalmopathy. It was RNA transcripts that yielded the amplified TCR beta CDR3 regions. The TCR CDR3 first-round RT-PCR relied on the HTBI primer set. Via MiXCR, TCRdb re-called the multiplex PCR reads, giving one row per CDR3 protein. The sample includes about 250,000 distinct CDR3 sequences, about 20% of them seen just once. Sequenced input: blood. The receptor set was obtained from a man aged 30 to 39 with Graves' ophthalmopathy.

V and J are TRBV7-8 and TRBJ2-7; TRBD1 agrees at 9 bases. The CDR3 is made up of 16 amino acids. CDR1 is SGHVS, CDR2 FQNEAQ, per germline. The V gene end was trimmed by 4 bases and the J gene end by 3 bases; junction bases not matched to a gene: 10. CDR3 nucleotide sequence: TGTGCCAGCAGCTATAGTCTAGGGACAGGGTACTACGAGCAGTACTTC. It is translated as CASSYSLGTGYYEQYF.

This clonotype was counted many times. The genes are TRBV12-3 or TRBV12-4 and TRBJ2-7, with D possibly matching TRBD1 (5 bases). This CDR3 is 13 amino acids long. V lost 6 bases to trimming and J lost 2 bases, with 11 bases between them. The CDR3: CASSAVGPYEQYF. CDR3 bases: TGTGCCAGCAGCGCGGTGGGGCCCTACGAGCAGTACTTC.

In this sample, this clonotype turned up a few times. The gene calls are TRBV6-2 or TRBV6-3 and TRBJ2-5; D is unclear. Trimming took off 10 bases at V and 7 bases at J, with 16 bases between the two ends. In germline, CDR1 is MNHEY, CDR2 SVGEGT. The CDR3 covers 12 residues. The DNA of the CDR3 is TGTGCCACGGACCGTAGAGTGGGGACCCAGTACTTC. It encodes CATDRRVGTQYF.

Comments on this clonotype: The junction and the germline gene differ at one end; a read error may be behind it. The chain carries TRBV18 and TRBJ2-1; 12 bases fit TRBD2. CDR1 is KGHSH and CDR2 is LQKENI in the germline V gene. CDR3 length equals 16 residues. This CDR3 reads CASSPFLAGGPGEQSF. The DNA of the CDR3 is TGTGCCAGCTCACCATTCCTAGCGGGAGGGCCTGGTGAGCAGTCCTTC. Combining the CDR3 with reference TRBV18 and TRBJ2-1 gives the whole variable domain NAGVMQNPRHLVRRRGQEARLRCSPMKGHSHVYWYRQLPEEGLKFMVYLQKENIIDESGMPKERFSAEFPKEGPSILRIQQVVRGDSAAYFCASSPFLAGGPGEQSFGPGTRLTVL.

The DNA of the CDR3 is TGTGCCACCGCCGGAGGGGGCGAGGGAACCGGGGAGCTGTTTTTT. Its protein is CATAGGGEGTGELFF. The chain couples TRBV19 to TRBJ2-2; possible D gene TRBD1, 7 bases. The CDR3 consists of 15 residues. Germline V lookup: CDR1 LNHDA, CDR2 SQIVND (reference sequence). V lost 10 bases to trimming and J lost 5 bases, with 20 bases between them.

This sequence joins TRBV15 and TRBJ1-5; possibly TRBD1 for D (5 bases). V lost 5 bases, J lost 1 base, and 12 bases lay in between. The CDR3 is 15 amino acids. From germline, CDR1 is LNHNV and CDR2 YYDKDF (reference sequence). The CDR3 loop reads CATSGVRGSNQPQHF. DNA for the CDR3: TGTGCCACCAGCGGAGTGAGGGGCAGCAATCAGCCCCAGCATTTT. The whole variable domain, remainder taken from reference TRBV15 and TRBJ1-5, is DAMVIQNPRYQVTQFGKPVTLSCSQTLNHNVMYWYQQKSSQAPKLLFHYYDKDFNNEADTPDNFQSRRPNTSFCFLDIRSPGLGDTAMYLCATSGVRGSNQPQHFGDGTRLSIL.

This clonotype has more than one count but fewer than ten. The V and J genes are TRBV10-3 and TRBJ2-3, with D possibly called TRBD1 or TRBD2 (5 bases each). The V gene lost 6 bases and the J gene lost 6 bases, with 19 bases spanning the gap. This CDR3 spans 15 amino acids. In germline, CDR1 is ENHRY, CDR2 SYGVKD. Here the CDR3 reads CAIRGDRRGADTQYF. The CDR3 coding sequence is TGTGCCATCAGGGGGGACCGACGTGGGGCGGATACGCAGTATTTT.

This clonotype was found many times. The V and J genes are TRBV15 and TRBJ1-1; D uncertain. The ends were cut back, 0 bases at V and 3 bases at J, with 8 bases in the middle. This CDR3 contains 14 residues. Germline V gene lookup returns CDR1 LNHNV and CDR2 YYDKDF (reference sequence). The CDR3 nucleotides are TGTGCCACCAGCAGAGACAGGAGGGACACTGAAGCTTTCTTT. Its translation is CATSRDRRDTEAFF.

J is TRBJ1-5 and V is TRBV28; 7 bases fit TRBD1. The germline V gene encodes CDR1 MDHEN and CDR2 SYDVKM. The CDR3 loop spans 16 amino acids. The J segment lost 8 bases and the V segment lost 6 bases, leaving 16 bases of the junction unmatched. The CDR3 loop is CASRTSLTGAREPQHF. CDR3 bases: TGTGCCAGCAGGACTAGCTTAACAGGGGCTCGGGAGCCCCAGCATTTT.

This clonotype was seen more than once but under ten times. The chain combines TRBV6-1 with TRBJ1-2; 10 bases line up with TRBD1. Germline V CDR1 and CDR2: MNHNS, SASEGT. With V trimmed by 6 bases and J by 8 bases, 9 bases remained unmatched. The CDR3 spans 14 residues. The CDR3: CASSTGQGRGGYTF. As DNA, the CDR3 is TGTGCCAGCAGCACGGGACAGGGGCGCGGAGGCTACACCTTC.

V gene TRBV24-1 combines with J gene TRBJ2-1; 7 bases map to TRBD2. CDR3 size: 15 residues. The germline gives CDR1 KGHDR, CDR2 SFDVKD. Unmatched junction bases numbered 6, after V lost 3 bases and J lost 5 bases. CDR3 amino acids: CATSDPKRGHNEQFF. The DNA of the CDR3 is TGTGCCACCAGTGATCCCAAGCGGGGCCACAATGAGCAGTTCTTC.

Points on this clonotype: With a much larger clone just one base away, this may be a read error. This sequence joins TRBV11-3 and TRBJ2-1; D call uncertain. The better agreement between TRBJ2-7 and the DNA end casts doubt on the J call. Per the germline V gene, CDR1 is SGHNT and CDR2 is YENEEA. The CDR3 covers 15 residues. The CDR3 nucleotides are TGTGCCAGCAGCTTAGACGTAGACTCCTACAATGAGCAGTACTTC. Translated: CASSLDVDSYNEQYF.